This entry describes one T cell receptor (beta chain). No antigen is known for it. The sample holds no much larger clone one base away, and base qualities are not on file. The Quick-DNA Microprep Kit was used to extract genomic DNA from the sorted cells. Amplification of TCRbeta DNA was done with the immunoSEQ hsTCRbeta kit, following the protocol from the manufacturer. TCRbeta libraries were sequenced on an Illumina MiSeq instrument. Per the source publication's procedure: After out-of-frame sequences were removed, 2,204,828 distinct TCRbeta sequences remained, averaging around 67,000 per individual. Each individual was scored according to the count of 150 or so previously reported CMV-associated TCRbeta sequences and the total productive distinct TCRbeta count. A beta-binomial model was reimplemented in Python, and random forests from scikit-learn, run with default parameters, were trained on data from the US cohort. Classifier performance on the Belgian cohort was reported as the median AUC with percentile confidence intervals calculated over 10,000 bootstrap iterations. TCRdb's version of the immuneACCESS table is confined to in-frame rearrangements and falls short of the full clone set. An unresolved V gene accounts for under half of the shortfall where checked; the remainder is of unknown origin. The D gene and trimming were derived from the DNA, and the V and J assignments and clone size from that table. The sample includes approximately 61,000 clones, with around 81% observed a single time. Around 0.58% of the sample belongs to the ten largest clones.

The data are from a study of memory CD4+ T cells and cytomegalovirus serostatus (dated by TCRdb to the late 2010s). About the study as a whole: A total of around 35 healthy Belgian adults, of whom 9 were CMV seropositive and approximately 24 were CMV seronegative, were included in the cohort. The study sequenced CD4+ memory TCRbeta repertoires of a Belgian cohort with known cytomegalovirus serostatus to replicate a published TCR-based CMV serostatus classifier. General study outcomes and caveats: For CMV serostatus prediction, a median bootstrapped AUC of 0.95 was reached with the original framework, and a median bootstrapped AUC of around 0.89 was reached with a US-trained random forest. The original-framework classifier achieved a median bootstrapped AUC of about 0.94 with a 95% CI of 0.76-1.00 on the Belgian cohort. The results were interpreted as suggesting that the CMV-associated TCR signature is mostly present in the CD4+ memory repertoire. Among the 150 to 200 previously reported CMV-associated TCRbeta sequences, 67 showed up in the CD4+ memory repertoires, with each one found in between one and five individuals. Only CD4+CD45RO+ memory cells were sequenced, unlike the original study, which covered naive and memory CD4+ and CD8+ populations.

A FACSAria II was used to sort memory CD4+ T cells, defined as single viable CD3+CD4+CD8-CD45RO+ cells. CMV serostatus was assessed using a Roche Elecsys assay, by which serum IgG against CMV pp150, pp28, p38 and p52 was detected. Once the samples were thawed, total CD4+ T cells were enriched through positive selection using CD4 magnetic microbeads. The samples came from a different study that was designed specifically to examine the CD4+ T cell memory repertoire. Peripheral blood mononuclear cells were isolated and cryopreserved according to standard operating procedures, and serum was kept at -80 degrees C. Staining used CD3-PerCP (BW264/56), CD4-APC (RPA-T4), CD45RO-PE (UCHT1) and CD8-Pacific Orange (3B5) antibodies, with Sytox blue excluding non-viable cells. Sequencing was carried out using memory CD4+ T cells from blood. This TCR was recovered from an adult in good health and CMV-seronegative. Some clones in this sample may be carry-over from other donors' samples.

CDR3 protein: CASSDGTEAFF. The bases read TGTGCCAGCAGCGACGGCACCGAAGCTTTCTTT. Recombination linked TRBV7-3 to TRBJ1-1; the D segment cannot be called with confidence. The CDR3 numbers 11 residues from cysteine through phenylalanine. The only DNA kept is the CDR3, 33 bases in frame from the first base. The germline V gene yields SGHTA for CDR1 and FQGTGA for CDR2. V and J are truncated by 5 bases and 8 bases respectively, leaving an intervening sequence of 9 bases.